The 32 T cell receptor beta chains in this list originate from one sample, sequenced in a study of cytomegalovirus exposure and HLA in healthy donors (dated by TCRdb to the late 2010s). The receptor library was made with the immunoSEQ multiplex PCR assay. The multiplex PCR relied on a mix of 60 forward primers for TCR Vbeta segments and 13 reverse primers for TCR Jbeta segments. As stored in TCRdb, this immuneACCESS dataset retains in-frame rearrangements with V and J assigned. A fraction of the clones does not appear; measured against another copy, unresolved V genes explain less than half of the discrepancy, and the remainder lacks a known reason. The sample data list 90,000 to 130,000 clones, and around 70% of these were observed just once. The ten largest clones represent about 9% of the sample. The specimen sequenced was PBMCs. The receptors here all came from a man aged 30-40 years in good health and CMV-seropositive.

This clone is a singleton in its sample. The rearrangement uses TRBV10-3 and TRBJ2-3; the D gene is possibly TRBD1 (5 bases). The CDR3 sequence is 18 residues long. The V and J ends lost 2 bases and 2 bases respectively, with 20 bases between them. Germline CDR1 reads ENHRY; CDR2 reads SYGVKD. CDR3 residues: CAISEATGYWGPTDTQYF. The CDR3 DNA sequence: TGTGCCATCAGTGAGGCCACGGGTTACTGGGGCCCCACAGATACGCAGTATTTT.

The chain joins TRBV7-9 to TRBJ2-6, with D possibly matching TRBD2 (5 bases). Germline V gene lookup returns CDR1 SEHNR and CDR2 FQNEAQ (reference sequence). V was cut by 2 bases and J by 3 bases, with 11 bases left in between. This CDR3 has 16 amino acids. The CDR3 region has the DNA TGTGCCAGCAGCTTAATCCGGGGTGATGGGGCCAACGTCCTGACTTTC. It translates to CASSLIRGDGANVLTF.

CDR3 in amino acids: CASSLHGTGEAYEQYV. In nucleotides, the CDR3 is TGTGCCAGCAGTTTGCATGGGACAGGGGAGGCCTACGAGCAGTACGTC. The gene calls are TRBV28 and TRBJ2-7; 10 positions agree with TRBD1. The germline V gene has CDR1 MDHEN and CDR2 SYDVKM. The CDR3 runs to 16 residues. Trimming at V came to 3 bases and at J to 2 bases, leaving 7 bases not matched to a gene.

The chain employs TRBV4-1 and TRBJ1-4, with 9 positions matching TRBD1. V was clipped by 4 bases and J by 7 bases; unmatched bases: 10. This CDR3 is built from 16 residues. Germline lookup yields CDR1 MGHRA and CDR2 YSYEKL. Here the CDR3 DNA reads TGCGCCAGCAGCCTCCTCCCAGGACAGGGGTCTGAAAAACTGTTTTTT. It yields the protein CASSLLPGQGSEKLFF.

This chain joins TRBV5-1 and TRBJ2-7, with 12 positions matching TRBD2. This CDR3 is 13 amino acids long. V trimming: 6 bases; J trimming: 2 bases; junction bases outside the gene matches: 0. Per the germline V gene, CDR1 is SGHRS and CDR2 is YFSETQ. The CDR3 coding sequence is TGCGCCAGCACTAGCGGGAGGGCCTACGAGCAGTACGTC. It translates to CASTSGRAYEQYV.

The chain couples TRBV27 to TRBJ1-4; perhaps TRBD1 as D (6 bases). Germline values: CDR1 MNHEY, CDR2 SMNVEV (reference sequence). V was trimmed by 1 base and J by 3 bases, leaving 12 bases between them. The CDR3 is 16 amino acids. CDR3 region: CASSLYIQGSNEKLFF. CDR3 DNA sequence: TGTGCCAGCAGTTTATATATACAGGGATCTAATGAAAAACTGTTTTTT.

This clone showed up just once. The chain joins TRBV25-1 to TRBJ1-2; D not certain. Germline V gene data show CDR1 as MGHDK and CDR2 as SYGVNS. Deletions cut 0 bases from V and 2 bases from J, with 10 bases between. This CDR3 comprises 15 residues. CDR3 protein: CASSEYFPQNYGYTF. In DNA, the CDR3 is TGTGCCAGCAGTGAATATTTTCCACAGAACTATGGCTACACCTTC.

This clone has just one count. J is TRBJ1-2 and V is TRBV4-1, with 8 nucleotides matching TRBD1. The J segment lost 8 bases and the V segment lost 4 bases, leaving 6 bases of the junction unmatched. From germline, CDR1 is MGHRA and CDR2 YSYEKL. CDR3 length equals 13 residues. The CDR3 is CASSPGQGYGYTF. The CDR3 coding sequence is TGCGCCAGCAGCCCCGGACAGGGATACGGCTACACCTTC.

This chain's CDR3 is CSVGQNSGNTIYF. Here the CDR3 DNA reads TGCAGCGTTGGACAAAATTCTGGAAACACCATATATTTT. The chain joins TRBV29-1 to TRBJ1-3; D gene uncertain. Germline V gene lookup returns CDR1 SQVTM and CDR2 ANQGSEA. CDR3 length: 13 residues. Trimming took 4 bases from V and 1 from J, leaving 8 bases between them.

The V gene is TRBV7-2, the J gene TRBJ2-4; the D gene is possibly TRBD2 (6 bases). CDR3 length: 16 residues. V was trimmed by 5 bases and J by 6 bases, leaving 20 bases between them. Germline V gene data show CDR1 as SGHTA and CDR2 as FQGNSA. The CDR3 protein is CASSPVSGGAGNIQYF. DNA of the CDR3: TGTGCCAGCAGCCCCGTATCAGGCGGGGCCGGAAACATTCAGTACTTC.

V usage is TRBV7-8 and J usage is TRBJ2-1, with D perhaps TRBD2 (7 bases). CDR1 SGHVS and CDR2 FQNEAQ come from the germline V gene. The V and J ends lost 1 base and 3 bases respectively, with 16 bases between them. This CDR3 has 17 amino acids. DNA of the CDR3: TGTGCCAGCAGCTTAGTAGGGGGGAGGGGTTTCTACAATGAGCAGTTCTTC. This encodes CASSLVGGRGFYNEQFF. Variable domain in full (rest from reference TRBV7-8 and TRBJ2-1): GAGVSQSPRYKVAKRGQDVALRCDPISGHVSLFWYQQALGQGPEFLTYFQNEAQLDKSGLPSDRFFAERPEGSVSTLKIQRTQQEDSAVYLCASSLVGGRGFYNEQFFGPGTRLTVL.

The chain carries TRBV28 and TRBJ1-2; TRBD1 is a possible D gene (6 bases). CDR3 length: 15 amino acids. V lost 5 bases to trimming and J lost 8 bases, with 21 bases between them. Germline V gene sequence: CDR1 MDHEN, CDR2 SYDVKM. CDR3 nucleotide sequence: TGTGCCAGCAGTCCATCAGCCGGGACAAACAAGGGCTACACCTTC. Translation gives CASSPSAGTNKGYTF.

The chain joins TRBV19 to TRBJ1-1; no reliable D call. Germline V lookup: CDR1 LNHDA, CDR2 SQIVND (reference sequence). Trimming removed 1 base from V and 1 base from J, with 13 bases in between. CDR3 length: 16 amino acids. The CDR3 coding sequence is TGTGCCAGTAGTATAGTTGAGGCAACTTCGAACACTGAAGCTTTCTTT. Protein: CASSIVEATSNTEAFF.

The V gene is TRBV28, the J gene TRBJ1-6; 7 bases are shared with TRBD1. CDR3 length equals 16 residues. J gave up 8 bases and V 6 bases, and 13 bases lay outside the gene matches. The V gene's germline CDR1 is MDHEN and CDR2 SYDVKM. CDR3 nucleotides: TGTGCCAGCAGCCGAAGGCCGGGACAGAGGGATTCACCCCTCCACTTT. It codes for CASSRRPGQRDSPLHF. Variable domain in full (rest from reference TRBV28 and TRBJ1-6): DVKVTQSSRYLVKRTGEKVFLECVQDMDHENMFWYRQDPGLGLRLIYFSYDVKMKEKGDIPEGYSVSREKKERFSLILESASTNQTSMYLCASSRRPGQRDSPLHFGNGTRLTVT.

The V gene is TRBV7-3, the J gene TRBJ1-1, with 8 positions matching TRBD1. The CDR3 loop spans 15 amino acids. V shed 5 bases, J shed 0 bases, and the junction held 5 bases outside the gene matches. The germline V gene encodes CDR1 SGHTA and CDR2 FQGTGA. The CDR3 DNA reads as TGTGCCAGCAGCCCCCAGGGGGCCATGAACACTGAAGCTTTCTTT. This encodes CASSPQGAMNTEAFF.

The V gene is TRBV5-1, the J gene TRBJ1-4; 7 positions agree with TRBD1. Germline loops: CDR1 SGHRS, CDR2 YFSETQ. The J segment lost 2 bases and the V segment lost 0 bases, leaving 1 base of the junction unmatched. This CDR3 region has 15 residues. The CDR3 bases are TGCGCCAGCAGCTTGGGGGGACAGACTAATGAAAAACTGTTTTTT. Protein product: CASSLGGQTNEKLFF.

This sequence joins TRBV11-3 and TRBJ2-5; no clear D. The CDR3 sequence is 14 residues long. The germline V gene has CDR1 SGHNT and CDR2 YENEEA. The ends were cut back, 2 bases at V and 3 bases at J, with 10 bases in the middle. The CDR3 region has the DNA TGTGCCAGCAGCTTAACGCTAACCAAAGAGACCCAGTACTTC. This encodes CASSLTLTKETQYF.

The chain combines TRBV11-3 with TRBJ1-1; possible D gene TRBD1, 5 bases. CDR1 SGHNT and CDR2 YENEEA come from the germline V gene. The ends were cut back, 2 bases at V and 6 bases at J, with 16 bases in the middle. This CDR3 has 15 residues. For the CDR3, the DNA is TGTGCCAGCAGCTTAAGTTCGGCAGGGTACCCTGAAGCTTTCTTT. Protein sequence: CASSLSSAGYPEAFF.

J is TRBJ2-2 and V is TRBV28; D may be TRBD2 (6 bases). The CDR3 length is 15 residues. Germline V CDR1 and CDR2: MDHEN, SYDVKM. Trimming cost V 3 bases and J 0 bases, with 8 bases left between them. The CDR3 bases are TGTGCCAGCAGTTTGGGGGGTACGAACACCGGGGAGCTGTTTTTT. Protein sequence: CASSLGGTNTGELFF.

This clone was counted a few times. V gene TRBV9 combines with J gene TRBJ1-2; D uncertain. Germline loops: CDR1 SGDLS, CDR2 YYNGEE. V was clipped by 3 bases and J by 2 bases, with 8 bases between them. The CDR3 is 13 amino acids. The CDR3 sequence: CASSEQWNYGYTF. CDR3 bases: TGTGCCAGCAGCGAACAGTGGAACTATGGCTACACCTTC.

This clone has only a few counts. The V call is TRBV9, the J call TRBJ1-2; possible D gene TRBD1, 5 bases. The CDR3 covers 15 residues. In germline, CDR1 is SGDLS, CDR2 YYNGEE. V lost 0 bases to trimming and J lost 5 bases, with 14 bases between them. The CDR3 DNA sequence: TGTGCCAGCAGCGTAGCCCCCTTTGACAGTTATGGCTACACCTTC. Amino acids: CASSVAPFDSYGYTF.

This clone was recorded once. The rearrangement uses TRBV30 and TRBJ2-7; 12 nucleotides align to TRBD2. Trimming at V came to 4 bases and at J to 0 bases, leaving 10 bases not matched to a gene. This CDR3 has 17 amino acids. Germline lookup yields CDR1 GTSNPN and CDR2 SVGIG (reference sequence). This chain's CDR3 is CAWTTGRTSGVSYEQYF. CDR3 in DNA: TGTGCCTGGACTACCGGGCGGACTAGCGGGGTCTCCTACGAGCAGTACTTC.

The chain combines TRBV29-1 with TRBJ2-7; possibly TRBD2 for D (5 bases). Deletions cut 4 bases from V and 5 bases from J, with 12 bases between. In germline, CDR1 is SQVTM, CDR2 ANQGSEA. This CDR3 spans 12 amino acids. CDR3: CSVATGNNEQYF. The CDR3 DNA follows: TGCAGCGTTGCAACGGGGAACAACGAGCAGTACTTC.

The chain recombines TRBV28 with TRBJ1-6; D is perhaps TRBD1 (5 bases). V shed 3 bases and J shed 10 bases, with 16 bases lying between them. The CDR3 loop spans 15 amino acids. CDR1 is MDHEN, CDR2 SYDVKM, per germline. In DNA, the CDR3 is TGTGCCAGCAGTTTGGGGGGGAGGCCGGGGTCACCCCTCCACTTT. This encodes CASSLGGRPGSPLHF.

V is TRBV25-1 and J is TRBJ1-5; D remains ambiguous. Trimming cost V 3 bases and J 0 bases, with 9 bases left between them. Germline assignment: CDR1 MGHDK and CDR2 SYGVNS. This CDR3 is 15 amino acids long. Here the CDR3 reads CASSEGKFSNQPQHF. The CDR3 DNA reads TGTGCCAGCAGTGAGGGCAAATTTAGCAATCAGCCCCAGCATTTT.

This clone was seen only a few times. The J gene is TRBJ2-7, the V gene TRBV11-2, with D possibly TRBD1 on 5 matching bases. Germline assignment: CDR1 SGHAT and CDR2 FQNNGV. With 2 bases removed from V and 3 bases from J, the gap between germline ends came to 11 bases. This CDR3 region has 14 residues. DNA of the CDR3: TGTGCCAGCAGCTTACCGACAGCGATCTACGAGCAGTACTTC. Translating gives CASSLPTAIYEQYF.

The J gene is TRBJ1-1, the V gene TRBV15; D perhaps matches TRBD1 (5 bases). CDR1 is LNHNV and CDR2 is YYDKDF in the germline V gene (reference sequence). The V end lost 6 bases, the J end lost 0 bases, and 17 bases lay between the germline ends. The CDR3 is made up of 16 amino acids. DNA for the CDR3: TGTGCCACCAGTTCTATCACAGGACCCATGAACACTGAAGCTTTCTTT. Protein: CATSSITGPMNTEAFF.

CDR3: CASSQDYRANYEQYF. In DNA, the CDR3 is TGTGCCAGCAGCCAAGACTACAGGGCAAACTACGAGCAGTACTTC. The J gene is TRBJ2-7, the V gene TRBV4-2, with a possible D match to TRBD1 (6 bases). CDR3 length: 15 amino acids. Per germline, CDR1 LGHNA and CDR2 YNFKEQ. V shed 0 bases and J shed 3 bases, with 12 bases lying between them.

This CDR3 reads CASSPYNPRAEGRVREQYV. The CDR3 bases are TGTGCCAGCAGCCCTTATAATCCCCGAGCGGAGGGCCGGGTGAGAGAGCAGTACGTC. This rearrangement joins TRBV5-4 to TRBJ2-7, with D possibly being TRBD2 (6 bases). CDR3 length: 19 residues. V lost 4 bases, J lost 7 bases, and 33 bases lay in between. Germline values: CDR1 SGHNT, CDR2 YYREEE (reference sequence).

This rearrangement joins TRBV4-1 to TRBJ1-4; D not certain. CDR3 length: 14 residues. Germline V gene data show CDR1 as MGHRA and CDR2 as YSYEKL. V lost 6 bases to trimming and J lost 4 bases, with 12 bases between them. The CDR3 region is CASRRPGSNEKLFF. The CDR3 DNA reads as TGCGCCAGCAGACGACCCGGGAGTAATGAAAAACTGTTTTTT.

The V and J genes are TRBV7-9 and TRBJ1-1, with TRBD1 matching 7 bases. V trimming: 0 bases; J trimming: 6 bases; junction bases outside the gene matches: 7. The CDR3 is made up of 15 amino acids. Germline CDR1 SEHNR, CDR2 FQNEAQ (reference sequence). Here the CDR3 reads CASSLAGGQVAEAFF. CDR3 in DNA: TGTGCCAGCAGCTTAGCAGGCGGACAGGTGGCTGAAGCTTTCTTT.

The chain carries TRBV5-6 and TRBJ2-3; D is possibly TRBD2 (6 bases). The CDR3 is 14 amino acids. The V gene's germline CDR1 is SGHDT and CDR2 YYEEEE. Trimming left V 7 bases short and J 0 bases short, with 12 bases between. CDR3 DNA sequence: TGTGCCAGCCTGGAGGGGAGAAGCACAGATACGCAGTATTTT. It yields the protein CASLEGRSTDTQYF.